The sequence of this T cell receptor beta chain was determined in a study of liver allograft versus peripheral blood T cells. Study-level information: Repertoires of T cell receptors in transplanted livers were compared with recipients' peripheral blood repertoires.

The study's findings and limits: Peripheral blood repertoires reportedly differed from the T cell receptor repertoires found inside liver allografts.

There are a few counts of this clonotype. Antigen unknown. TCRdb ran MiXCR on the reads and lists one entry per CDR3 protein. The sample has about 16,000 distinct CDR3 sequences; roughly a fifth are singletons. This receptor was obtained from a human patient who had a liver transplant. Among the T cells, some may be from the graft donor.

The CDR3 loop reads CSVERDRDYEQYF. For the CDR3, the DNA is TGCAGCGTGGAAAGGGACCGAGACTACGAGCAGTACTTC. This sequence joins TRBV29-1 and TRBJ2-7; perhaps D is TRBD1 or TRBD2 (5 bases each). V was clipped by 6 bases and J by 3 bases, with 15 bases between them. The CDR3 covers 13 residues. Germline loops: CDR1 SQVTM, CDR2 ANQGSEA.